These 2 T cell receptor beta chains were all obtained from the same sample, sequenced in a study of blood T cell repertoires in COVID-19. Using immunoSEQ multiplex PCR, the repertoire was profiled, and TCRdb retains in-frame clones only, with some absent. The sample includes about 210,000 clones, over 75% of them seen just once. The sample consisted of peripheral blood. Receptors were obtained from a woman in her 40s with acute or convalescent COVID-19.

V is TRBV5-1 and J is TRBJ2-3; possible D gene TRBD1, 5 bases. The V gene's germline CDR1 is SGHRS and CDR2 YFSETQ. V lost 7 bases, J lost 0 bases, and 12 bases lay in between. The CDR3 length is 14 residues. CDR3 sequence (DNA): TGCGCCAGCGAGCAGGGTGCTAGCACAGATACGCAGTATTTT. It encodes CASEQGASTDTQYF.

This chain connects TRBV18 to TRBJ1-2; D may be TRBD1 (6 bases). Germline CDR1 reads KGHSH; CDR2 reads LQKENI. Trimming stripped 3 bases from V and 2 bases from J, with 10 bases between. The CDR3 has 14 residues. The CDR3, as DNA: TGTGCCAGCTCACCCCAGGGGACCAACTATGGCTACACCTTC. Its protein product is CASSPQGTNYGYTF.